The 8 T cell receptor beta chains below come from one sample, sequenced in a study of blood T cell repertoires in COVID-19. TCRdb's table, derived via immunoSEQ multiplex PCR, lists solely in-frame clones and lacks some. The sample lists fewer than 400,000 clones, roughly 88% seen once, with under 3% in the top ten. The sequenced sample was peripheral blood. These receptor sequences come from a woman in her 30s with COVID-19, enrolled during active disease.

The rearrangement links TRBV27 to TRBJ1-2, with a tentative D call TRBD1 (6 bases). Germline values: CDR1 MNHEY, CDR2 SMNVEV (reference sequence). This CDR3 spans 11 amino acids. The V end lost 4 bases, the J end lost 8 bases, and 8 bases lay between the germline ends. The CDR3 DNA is TGTGCCAGCAGTTACAGGGACGGCTACACCTTC. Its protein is CASSYRDGYTF.

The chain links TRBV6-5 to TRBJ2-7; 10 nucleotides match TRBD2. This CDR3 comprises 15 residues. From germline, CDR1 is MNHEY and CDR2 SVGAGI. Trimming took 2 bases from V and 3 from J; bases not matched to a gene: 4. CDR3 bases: TGTGCCAGCAGTTACGGGGTAGCGGGAGGCTACGAGCAGTACTTC. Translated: CASSYGVAGGYEQYF.

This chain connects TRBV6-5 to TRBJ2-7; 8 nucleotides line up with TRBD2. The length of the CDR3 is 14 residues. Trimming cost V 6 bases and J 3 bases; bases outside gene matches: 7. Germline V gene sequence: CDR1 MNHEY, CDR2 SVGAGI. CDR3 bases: TGTGCCAGCAGCTCCGGGACTAGAAACTACGAGCAGTACTTC. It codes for CASSSGTRNYEQYF.

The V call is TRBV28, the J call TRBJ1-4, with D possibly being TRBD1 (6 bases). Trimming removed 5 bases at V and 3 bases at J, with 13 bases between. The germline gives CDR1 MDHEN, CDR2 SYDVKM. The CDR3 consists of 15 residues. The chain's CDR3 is CASSQSRGSNEKLFF. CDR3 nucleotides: TGTGCCAGCAGTCAGAGCAGGGGCTCTAATGAAAAACTGTTTTTT.

The CDR3 region is CASSHTGTATNEKLFF. In nucleotides, the CDR3 is TGCGCCAGCAGCCATACGGGGACAGCAACTAATGAAAAACTGTTTTTT. The chain combines TRBV5-1 with TRBJ1-4; 7 bases are a match to TRBD1. V lost 4 bases and J lost 0; bases outside the gene matches: 6. This CDR3 has 16 amino acids. Germline CDR1 reads SGHRS; CDR2 reads YFSETQ.

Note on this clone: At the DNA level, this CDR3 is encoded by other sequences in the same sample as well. The CDR3 nucleotides read TGTGCCAGCAGTTTTAGTTCCTACGAGCAGTACTTC. Translated, it gives CASSFSSYEQYF. The chain employs TRBV28 and TRBJ2-7; no definite D call. The germline CDR1 and CDR2 sequences are MDHEN and SYDVKM. The CDR3 is made up of 12 amino acids. Between the trimmed V and J ends, which lost 3 bases and 1 base, there was a span of 4 bases.

CDR3 DNA: TGCGCCAGCAGCCATGACTTGACCTACGAGCAGTACTTC. Its protein product is CASSHDLTYEQYF. J is TRBJ2-7 and V is TRBV4-1; no firm D call. The V gene lost 3 bases and the J gene lost 2 bases, with 8 bases spanning the gap. CDR3 size: 13 residues. Germline lookup yields CDR1 MGHRA and CDR2 YSYEKL.

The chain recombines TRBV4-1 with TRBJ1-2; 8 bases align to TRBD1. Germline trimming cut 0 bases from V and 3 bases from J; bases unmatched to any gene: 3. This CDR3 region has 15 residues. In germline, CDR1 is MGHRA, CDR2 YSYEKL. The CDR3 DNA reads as TGCGCCAGCAGCCAAGACCAGGACAGGGACTATGGCTACACCTTC. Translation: CASSQDQDRDYGYTF.